The T cell receptor beta chain under discussion was sequenced for a study of T cells in Graves' hyperthyroidism and ophthalmopathy. Study results and limitations: Most thyroid clonotypes with frequency above 0.001 were detected in blood. Before onset, ophthalmopathy was predicted by the model a median about six months earlier.

Amplified TCR beta CDR3 regions came from RNA transcripts. A set of HTBI primers served as the primers for a first-round RT-PCR of the TCR CDR3. TCRdb re-analysed the multiplex PCR reads in MiXCR, keeping a single row per CDR3 protein. Counted here are about 600,000 distinct CDR3 sequences, around 16% occurring once; the ten biggest clones make up roughly 3%. Lactation, pregnancy, other autoimmune disease or uncontrolled infection led to exclusion of patients. The diagnoses drew upon clinical symptoms, serum thyroxine and TRAb, thyroid ultrasound and orbital computed tomography. V was pared by 0 bases and J by 5 bases, with 6 bases between. CDR3 length: 14 amino acids. Germline V lookup: CDR1 SGHRS, CDR2 YFSETQ. On this clonotype itself: As yet, its antigen is unknown.

This chain links TRBV5-1 with TRBJ1-6; D gene ambiguous. The sample consisted of blood. This clonotype was obtained from a woman in her thirties or forties with Graves' ophthalmopathy. The CDR3 loop reads CASSLEGDNSPLHF. In DNA, the CDR3 is TGCGCCAGCAGCTTGGAGGGCGATAATTCACCCCTCCACTTT.